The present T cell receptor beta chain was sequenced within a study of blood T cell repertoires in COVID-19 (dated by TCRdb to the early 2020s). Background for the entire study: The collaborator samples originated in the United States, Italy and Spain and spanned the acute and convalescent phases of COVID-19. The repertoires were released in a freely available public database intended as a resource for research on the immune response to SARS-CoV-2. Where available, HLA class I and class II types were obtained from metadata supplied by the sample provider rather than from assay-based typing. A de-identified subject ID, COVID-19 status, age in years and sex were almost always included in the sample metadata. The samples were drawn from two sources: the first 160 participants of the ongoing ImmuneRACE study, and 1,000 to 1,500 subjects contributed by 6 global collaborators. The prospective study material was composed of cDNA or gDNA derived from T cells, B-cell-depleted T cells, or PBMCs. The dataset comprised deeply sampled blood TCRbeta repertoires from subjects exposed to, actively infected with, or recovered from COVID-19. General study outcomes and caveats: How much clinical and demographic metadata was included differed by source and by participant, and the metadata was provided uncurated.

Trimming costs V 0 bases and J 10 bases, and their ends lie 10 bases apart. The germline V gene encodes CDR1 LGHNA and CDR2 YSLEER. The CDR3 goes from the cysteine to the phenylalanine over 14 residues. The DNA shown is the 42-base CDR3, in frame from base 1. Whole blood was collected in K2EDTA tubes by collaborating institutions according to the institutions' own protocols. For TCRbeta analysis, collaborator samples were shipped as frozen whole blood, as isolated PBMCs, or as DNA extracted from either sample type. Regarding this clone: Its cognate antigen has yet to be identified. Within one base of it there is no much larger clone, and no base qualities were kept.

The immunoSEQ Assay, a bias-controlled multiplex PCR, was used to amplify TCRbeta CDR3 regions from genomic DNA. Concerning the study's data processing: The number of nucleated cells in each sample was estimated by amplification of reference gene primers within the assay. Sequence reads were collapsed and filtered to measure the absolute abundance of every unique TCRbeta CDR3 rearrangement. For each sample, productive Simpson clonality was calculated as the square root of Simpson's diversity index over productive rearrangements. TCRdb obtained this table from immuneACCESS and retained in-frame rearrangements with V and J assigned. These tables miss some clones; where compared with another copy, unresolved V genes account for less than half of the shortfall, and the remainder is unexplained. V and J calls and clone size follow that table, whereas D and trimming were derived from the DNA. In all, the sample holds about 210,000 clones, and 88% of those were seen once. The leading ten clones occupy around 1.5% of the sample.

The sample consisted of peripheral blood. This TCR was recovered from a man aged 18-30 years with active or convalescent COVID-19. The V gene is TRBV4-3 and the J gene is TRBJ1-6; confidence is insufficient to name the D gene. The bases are TGCGCCAGCAGCCAAGATCCCTCCTCGTCACCCCTCCACTTT. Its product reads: CASSQDPSSSPLHF.